The clone carrying this T cell receptor beta chain was seen only a few times. This record comes from a study of T cells in Graves' hyperthyroidism and ophthalmopathy. The CDR3 extends over 13 amino acids. Trimming removed 6 bases at V and 5 bases at J, with 13 bases between. Using RNA transcripts as the source, TCR beta CDR3 regions were amplified. RT-PCR in the first round (using the HTBI primer set) targeted the TCR CDR3. Each CDR3 protein gets one entry after TCRdb re-called the multiplex PCR reads with MiXCR. The sample carries around 570,000 distinct CDR3 sequences, about 20% recorded once. The V call is TRBV12-3 or TRBV12-4, the J call TRBJ1-2, with D perhaps TRBD1 (5 bases). Sequencing used blood. The receptor was isolated from a man aged 35 to 55 with Graves' ophthalmopathy. The CDR3 is CASSRDGFYGYTF. CDR3 in DNA: TGTGCCAGCAGCCGGGACGGCTTTTATGGCTACACCTTC.